This is a list of T cell receptor beta chains from one sample in a study of OX40 agonist ivuxolimab in advanced cancers. TCRdb keeps only in-frame clones here, not all; method: immunoSEQ multiplex PCR. The sample lists roughly 86,000 clones; 75% to 95% were seen once. Sequences were derived from CD4+ or CD8+ T cells sorted from blood, sampled in a trial of the OX40 agonist ivuxolimab. These receptors were taken from an adult with an advanced solid tumor such as melanoma, head and neck, liver or kidney cancer. The CDR3 runs from the conserved cysteine through the conserved F or W. Each record gives: J gene, V gene, CDR3 protein.

>TRBJ1-2|TRBV5-1
CASSLGGVGNYGYTF
>TRBJ1-1|TRBV19
CASSRTEETEAFF
>TRBJ2-3|TRBV5-1
CASSLDRASTDTQYF
>TRBJ2-7|TRBV7-2
CASSPQGALYEQYF
>TRBJ1-6|TRBV7-2
CATSVSLNSPLHF
>TRBJ1-1|TRBV30
CAWSPRGGTEAFF
>TRBJ1-1|TRBV7-6
CASSLGENTEAFF
>TRBJ1-4|TRBV11-2
CASSWGQGFEKLFF
>TRBJ2-3|TRBV6-1
CASSGLALDGDTQYF
>TRBJ2-1|TRBV19
CATARGTGINEQFF
>TRBJ2-2|TRBV2
CASSEATDLNTGELFF
>TRBJ2-7|TRBV7-8
CASSVHRDEQYF
>TRBJ1-4|TRBV6-5
CASSYRLVEKLFF
>TRBJ2-2|TRBV5-1
CASSSPVSNTGELFF
>TRBJ2-1|TRBV19
CASSIVTSGGRGEQFF
>TRBJ1-5|TRBV19
CASSTPTGASNQPQHF
>TRBJ1-6|TRBV30
CAWSARTGVTSPLHF
>TRBJ2-1|TRBV18
CASSRDSGDNEQFF
>TRBJ1-2|TRBV5-8
CASSLTGTPNYGYTF
>TRBJ2-3|TRBV4-3
CASSQEGQGGTDTQYF
>TRBJ1-4|TRBV7-9
CASSLEGATNEKLFF
>TRBJ1-2|TRBV6-6
CASSYVGQGLSYGYTF
>TRBJ2-6|TRBV27
CASRRAGEANVLTF
>TRBJ1-2|TRBV7-6
CASSLARTDGGYTF
>TRBJ1-2|TRBV13
CASSLWRILDGYTF
>TRBJ2-5|TRBV25-1
CASSENQGSSGETQYF
>TRBJ1-2|TRBV28
CATTTTNYGYTF
>TRBJ2-1|TRBV6-6
CASTNKGGMSYNEQFF
>TRBJ2-3|TRBV11-3
CASSYHRVDTQYF
>TRBJ1-6|TRBV30
CALGQGEFYPPLHF
>TRBJ2-7|TRBV5-1
CASSYRDSYEQYF